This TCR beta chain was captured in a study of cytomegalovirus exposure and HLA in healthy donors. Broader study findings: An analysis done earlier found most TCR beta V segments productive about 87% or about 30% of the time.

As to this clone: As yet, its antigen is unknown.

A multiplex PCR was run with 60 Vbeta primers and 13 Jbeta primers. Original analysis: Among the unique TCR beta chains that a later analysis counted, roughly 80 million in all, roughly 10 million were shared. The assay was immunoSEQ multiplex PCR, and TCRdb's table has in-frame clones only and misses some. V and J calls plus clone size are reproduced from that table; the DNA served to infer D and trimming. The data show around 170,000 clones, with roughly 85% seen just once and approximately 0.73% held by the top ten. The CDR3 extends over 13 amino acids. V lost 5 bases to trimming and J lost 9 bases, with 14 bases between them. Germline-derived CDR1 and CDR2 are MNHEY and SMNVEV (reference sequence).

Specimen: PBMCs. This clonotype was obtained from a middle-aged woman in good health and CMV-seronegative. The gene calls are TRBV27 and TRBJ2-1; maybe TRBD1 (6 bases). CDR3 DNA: TGTGCCAGCAGTACCGGGACATCCAGTGAGCAGTTCTTC. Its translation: CASSTGTSSEQFF.